This T cell receptor (beta chain) was identified in a study of control samples from healthy donors and cancer patients. Trimming removed 1 base at V and 5 bases at J, with 14 bases between. The CDR3 spans 15 residues. Germline V lookup: CDR1 SGHTA, CDR2 FQGNSA. Method: immunoSEQ multiplex PCR; TCRdb's copy keeps in-frame clones and lacks some. The sample comprises approximately 180,000 clones, 85% to 95% of which are singletons, and around 1.3% rests with the top ten. The sequenced sample was blood. The receptor was derived from a woman aged 18 to 35 in good health. The rearrangement joins TRBV7-2 to TRBJ1-2; tentative D call: TRBD1 (6 bases). The CDR3 is CASSLVGGAFYGYTF. As DNA, the CDR3 is TGTGCCAGCAGCTTAGTGGGGGGCGCGTTTTATGGCTACACCTTC.